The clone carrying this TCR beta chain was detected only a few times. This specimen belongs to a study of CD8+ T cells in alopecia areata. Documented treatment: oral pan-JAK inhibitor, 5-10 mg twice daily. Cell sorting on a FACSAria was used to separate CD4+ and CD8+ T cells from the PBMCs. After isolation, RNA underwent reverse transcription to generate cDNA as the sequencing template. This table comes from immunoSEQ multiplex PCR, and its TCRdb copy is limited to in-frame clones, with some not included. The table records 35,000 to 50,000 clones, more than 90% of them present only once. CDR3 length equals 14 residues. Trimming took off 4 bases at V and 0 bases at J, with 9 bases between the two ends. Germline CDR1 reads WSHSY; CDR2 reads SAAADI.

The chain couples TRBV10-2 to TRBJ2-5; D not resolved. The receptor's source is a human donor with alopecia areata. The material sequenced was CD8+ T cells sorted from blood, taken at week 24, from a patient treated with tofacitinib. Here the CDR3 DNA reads TGCGCCAGCAGTGGCTGGTCTAACCAAGAGACCCAGTACTTC. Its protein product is CASSGWSNQETQYF.